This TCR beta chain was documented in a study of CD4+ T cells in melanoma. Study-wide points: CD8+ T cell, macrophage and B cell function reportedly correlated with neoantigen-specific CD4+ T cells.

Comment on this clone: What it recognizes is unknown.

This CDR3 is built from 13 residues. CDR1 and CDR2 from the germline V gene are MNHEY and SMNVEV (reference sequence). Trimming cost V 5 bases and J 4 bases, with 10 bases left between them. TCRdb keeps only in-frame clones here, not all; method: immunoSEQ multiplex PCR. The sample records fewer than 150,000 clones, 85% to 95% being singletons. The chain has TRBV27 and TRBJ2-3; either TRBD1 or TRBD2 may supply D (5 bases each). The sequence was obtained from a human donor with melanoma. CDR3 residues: CASSLQGPDTQYF. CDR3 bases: TGTGCCAGCAGTCTTCAGGGACCAGATACGCAGTATTTT.